The 22 T cell receptor beta chains presented below share a single source sample, sequenced in a study of beta chain features in type 1 diabetes. Study-level findings and limits: All four CD4+ subsets from Type 1 diabetes patients carried moderately but significantly shorter TCRB CDR3s.

No antigen has been identified for these receptors. Isolated RNA was reverse transcribed in full, so expressed TCRB transcripts were sequenced. The table came from immunoSEQ multiplex PCR; TCRdb's copy has only in-frame clones and leaves some out. The table lists 300,000 to 400,000 clones, over 8.5% of them singletons, with about 0.6% in the top ten. Material for sequencing was central memory CD4+ T cells from blood. The receptors were sampled from a man aged 25 to 45 with type 1 diabetes.

This clone was seen a handful of times. The chain uses TRBV7-2 and TRBJ2-5; 10 bases are a match to TRBD2. The trim removed 5 bases at V and 6 bases at J, leaving 12 bases unmatched. CDR3 size: 16 residues. Germline V CDR1 and CDR2: SGHTA, FQGNSA. This CDR3 reads CASSGRTSGDRKTQYF. The CDR3 coding sequence is TGTGCCAGCAGCGGACGGACTAGCGGAGATCGGAAGACCCAGTACTTC.

The genes are TRBV7-3 and TRBJ2-3; weak D call: TRBD1 (6 bases). V was clipped by 5 bases and J by 2 bases, with 20 bases between them. From germline, CDR1 is SGHTA and CDR2 FQGTGA. The CDR3 totals 17 residues. The CDR3 is CASSPKPRDTSTDTQYF. CDR3 nucleotide sequence: TGTGCCAGCAGCCCCAAGCCACGGGACACATCCACAGATACGCAGTATTTT.

The sample holds a few counts of this clone. CDR3 residues: CASSPDRGRSYEQYF. CDR3 DNA sequence: TGTGCCAGCAGCCCGGACAGGGGAAGGTCCTACGAGCAGTACTTC. This chain links TRBV11-2 with TRBJ2-7; the match to TRBD1 covers 9 bases. The CDR3 sequence is 15 residues long. J gave up 1 base and V 5 bases, and 6 bases lay outside the gene matches. The germline V gene encodes CDR1 SGHAT and CDR2 FQNNGV.

This clone was seen more than once but under ten times. The V gene is TRBV18, the J gene TRBJ2-6; 10 nucleotides agree with TRBD2. Germline V gene data show CDR1 as KGHSH and CDR2 as LQKENI. The CDR3 runs 19 residues. Unmatched junction bases numbered 12, after V lost 4 bases and J lost 3 bases. The CDR3 DNA reads TGTGCCAGCTCACTGTCCCCTAGCGGGAGAGGCTTTGGGGCCAACGTCCTGACTTTC. The encoded protein is CASSLSPSGRGFGANVLTF.

V is TRBV29-1 and J is TRBJ2-5; 8 nucleotides match TRBD1. The CDR3 sequence is 12 residues long. V lost 5 bases to trimming and J lost 4 bases; unmatched junction nucleotides: 3. Germline V gene sequence: CDR1 SQVTM, CDR2 ANQGSEA. The CDR3 protein is CSVRQGRETQYF. CDR3 DNA sequence: TGCAGCGTTCGACAGGGGAGAGAGACCCAGTACTTC.

This clone was picked up a small number of times. The V gene is TRBV28, the J gene TRBJ2-1; D gene uncertain. Germline CDR1 and CDR2: MDHEN and SYDVKM. The CDR3 sequence is 13 residues long. Trimming removed 8 bases at V and 9 bases at J, with 17 bases between. The CDR3 bases are TGTGCCAGCCGTGCCGTGAGTAATGGTGAGCAGTTCTTC. This translates into CASRAVSNGEQFF.

This clone occurred a few times. The rearrangement joins TRBV5-4 to TRBJ2-5, with D possibly matching TRBD1 (7 bases). Deletions cut 2 bases from V and 5 bases from J, with 16 bases between. The CDR3 sequence is 15 residues long. Germline CDR1 is SGHNT and CDR2 is YYREEE (reference sequence). The CDR3 nucleotides are TGTGCCAGCAGCTTCGGGGGACAGAGGTCGGAGACCCAGTACTTC. Its translation is CASSFGGQRSETQYF.

This clone has just a few counts. J is TRBJ2-1 and V is TRBV18; 8 bases agree with TRBD2. The CDR3 length is 20 residues. Per germline, CDR1 KGHSH and CDR2 LQKENI. Trimming cost V 2 bases and J 3 bases; bases outside gene matches: 18. The CDR3 bases are TGTGCCAGCTCACCAGTGGTCAGCGGGAGAATTCCACTGGACTACAATGAGCAGTTCTTC. Its translation: CASSPVVSGRIPLDYNEQFF.

The chain links TRBV6-5 to TRBJ2-1, with 8 bases matching TRBD2. Germline lookup yields CDR1 MNHEY and CDR2 SVGAGI. V was clipped by 5 bases and J by 16 bases; unmatched bases: 13. CDR3 length: 13 residues. The DNA for the CDR3 is TGTGCCAGCAGTGAAGCGCTCGTAGGACTAGCTTTCTTC. It specifies CASSEALVGLAFF.

This clone has at least ten counts. The sample holds other DNA sequences that translate to the same CDR3. The chain employs TRBV11-3 and TRBJ2-1; D gene uncertain. Looked up from germline, CDR1 is SGHNT and CDR2 is YENEEA. The V and J ends lost 0 bases and 0 bases respectively, with 15 bases between them. The CDR3 extends over 18 amino acids. In nucleotides, the CDR3 is TGTGCCAGCAGCTTAGATCAAGGCGGCTCAAGCTCCTACAATGAGCAGTTCTTC. This encodes CASSLDQGGSSSYNEQFF.

CDR3 protein: CASLGQAGDTQYF. The CDR3 bases are TGTGCCAGCCTGGGACAGGCGGGCGATACGCAGTATTTT. The genes are TRBV7-9 and TRBJ2-3, with TRBD1 matching 8 bases. The CDR3 is 13 amino acids. CDR1 and CDR2 from the germline V gene are SEHNR and FQNEAQ (reference sequence). With 8 bases clipped from V and 6 bases from J, the junction kept 7 bases outside the gene matches.

In DNA form, the CDR3 reads TGCGCCAGCAGCCAAGACGGCCGGGGGGGCACAGATACGCAGTATTTT. Residues: CASSQDGRGGTDTQYF. This chain links TRBV4-3 with TRBJ2-3; 7 nucleotides line up with TRBD2. The CDR3 loop spans 16 amino acids. Unmatched junction bases numbered 4, after V lost 0 bases and J lost 1 base. Germline CDR1 LGHNA, CDR2 YSLEER.

The gene calls are TRBV2 and TRBJ2-7, with D possibly matching TRBD1 (6 bases). Trimming stripped 5 bases from V and 6 bases from J, with 17 bases between. This CDR3 has 14 amino acids. Germline values: CDR1 SNHLY, CDR2 FYNNEI. CDR3 DNA sequence: TGTGCCAGCAGTAAGGATCAGGGGAGTACCGAGCAGTACTTC. It codes for CASSKDQGSTEQYF.

The rearrangement links TRBV11-2 to TRBJ2-1, with D unresolved. The V end was cut by 2 bases, the J end by 0 bases, with 8 bases between. The CDR3 sequence is 15 residues long. Germline CDR1 and CDR2: SGHAT and FQNNGV. Written as DNA, the CDR3 is TGTGCCAGCAGCTTACGGCAGAGCTCCTACAATGAGCAGTTCTTC. It is translated as CASSLRQSSYNEQFF.

This clone showed up many times. This chain uses TRBV5-4 with TRBJ2-5; 9 nucleotides align to TRBD1. CDR1 and CDR2 from the germline V gene are SGHNT and YYREEE (reference sequence). The CDR3 sequence is 14 residues long. Unmatched junction bases numbered 6, after V lost 4 bases and J lost 5 bases. Here the CDR3 reads CASSPPDRGETQYF. CDR3 in DNA: TGTGCCAGCAGCCCACCGGACAGGGGTGAGACCCAGTACTTC.

This clone was seen a few times. The DNA for the CDR3 is TGCAGCGAGGGTGGGAGTGAGGCCCAGTACTTC. Its translation: CSEGGSEAQYF. The chain recombines TRBV29-1 with TRBJ2-5; tentatively, D is TRBD2 (5 bases). Deletions cut 7 bases from V and 9 bases from J, with 15 bases between. There are 11 residues in the CDR3. The V gene's germline CDR1 is SQVTM and CDR2 ANQGSEA.

The chain links TRBV28 to TRBJ1-2; D remains unclear. The CDR3 is made up of 11 amino acids. Trimming removed 4 bases from V and 5 bases from J, with 5 bases in between. Germline-derived CDR1 and CDR2 are MDHEN and SYDVKM. CDR3 loop: CASSSLYGYTF. CDR3 DNA: TGTGCCAGCAGTTCCCTTTATGGCTACACCTTC.

In this sample, this clone turned up a few times. V is TRBV7-3 and J is TRBJ2-2; the D is unclear. Trimming stripped 0 bases from V and 6 bases from J, with 5 bases between. The germline gives CDR1 SGHTA, CDR2 FQGTGA. The CDR3 runs to 13 residues. The CDR3 spells CASSLTTPGELFF. As DNA, the CDR3 is TGTGCCAGCAGCTTAACGACCCCCGGGGAGCTGTTTTTT.

Ten or more counts support this clone. This rearrangement joins TRBV7-9 to TRBJ2-7; a weak D match, TRBD1 (5 bases). V lost 1 base, J lost 1 base, and 11 bases lay in between. The CDR3 covers 15 residues. Per the germline V gene, CDR1 is SEHNR and CDR2 is FQNEAQ (reference sequence). As DNA, the CDR3 is TGTGCCAGCAGCTTAGGGACATCGATTTCCTACGAGCAGTACTTC. Amino acids: CASSLGTSISYEQYF.

In this sample, this clone turned up a few times. This sequence joins TRBV5-6 and TRBJ2-3, with D possibly being TRBD2 (6 bases). CDR1 is SGHDT, CDR2 YYEEEE, per germline. V lost 2 bases to trimming and J lost 4 bases, with 14 bases between them. This CDR3 is 15 amino acids long. The CDR3 DNA is TGTGCCAGCAGCTTATACGGGAGAAATTCAGATACGCAGTATTTT. Translation gives CASSLYGRNSDTQYF.

This clone occurred many times. The V call is TRBV10-3, the J call TRBJ2-7; the match to TRBD2 covers 8 bases. Trimming took 8 bases from V and 3 from J; bases not matched to a gene: 3. Germline V lookup: CDR1 ENHRY, CDR2 SYGVKD. The length of the CDR3 is 12 residues. The CDR3, as DNA: TGTGCCATCTACGGGGGGGTCTACGAGCAGTACTTC. This codes for CAIYGGVYEQYF.

This clone appeared many times. The same CDR3 is also encoded by other DNA sequences in this sample. The rearrangement links TRBV5-5 to TRBJ2-5; weak D call: TRBD2 (6 bases). From germline, CDR1 is SGHKS and CDR2 YYEKEE (reference sequence). The V gene lost 0 bases and the J gene lost 7 bases, with 10 bases spanning the gap. The CDR3 loop spans 13 amino acids. The CDR3 is CASSLAGEGTQYF. The DNA of the CDR3 is TGTGCCAGCAGCTTGGCGGGAGAAGGGACCCAGTACTTC.